This T cell receptor beta chain was retrieved from a study of T cell repertoires in cytomegalovirus infection. In regard to this clonotype: Its specificity is unknown.

MiXCR, run by TCRdb on the reads, gives a single entry per CDR3 protein. The sample includes about 110,000 distinct CDR3 sequences, over 40% of them seen just once. This CDR3 has 14 amino acids. The V gene's germline CDR1 is SGHTA and CDR2 FQGTGA. V dropped 2 bases and J dropped 5 bases, with 12 bases sitting between them. The TCR was taken from a human donor in good health (CMV status not recorded). Some clones in this sample may be carry-over from other donors' samples. This chain uses TRBV7-3 with TRBJ1-1; D is undetermined. The sequencing used CD8+ T cells from cultured PBMCs, collected from culture after CMV antigen stimulation. CDR3 sequence (DNA): TGTGCCAGCAGCTTAGTTTCTACAATGACTGAAGCTTTCTTT. Encoded protein: CASSLVSTMTEAFF.